One sample yielded the 25 T cell receptor beta chains listed below, sequenced in a study of T cell responses to AZD1222 COVID-19 vaccine. Data came from immunoSEQ multiplex PCR; TCRdb stores just in-frame clones and leaves some out. The sample gives fewer than 300,000 clones, 80% to 95% of which show up once; 0.5% to 0.7% is in the top ten. Sequenced here: peripheral blood, sampled on day 0 of AZD1222 vaccination. The receptor set was obtained from an adult in good health.

The chain couples TRBV5-1 to TRBJ2-3; perhaps TRBD2 as D (6 bases). The CDR3 has 13 amino acids. Trimming took off 7 bases at V and 2 bases at J, with 11 bases between the two ends. The germline V gene encodes CDR1 SGHRS and CDR2 YFSETQ. CDR3 bases: TGCGCCAGCTGCGGGACGCCCACAGATACGCAGTATTTT. Amino acid sequence: CASCGTPTDTQYF.

This clone appeared a single time. J is TRBJ2-7 and V is TRBV11-2; D is ambiguous. V lost 0 bases, J lost 7 bases, and 19 bases lay in between. This CDR3 comprises 16 residues. Germline values: CDR1 SGHAT, CDR2 FQNNGV. CDR3 region: CASSLDKATTLREQYF. CDR3 nucleotide sequence: TGTGCCAGCAGCTTAGATAAGGCGACAACCCTTCGGGAGCAGTACTTC.

The chain links TRBV18 to TRBJ2-2, with a weak D call TRBD1 (8 bases). V dropped 1 base and J dropped 6 bases, with 12 bases sitting between them. Looked up from germline, CDR1 is KGHSH and CDR2 is LQKENI. The CDR3 extends over 15 amino acids. The CDR3 region is CASSPRTGRAGELFF. As DNA, the CDR3 is TGTGCCAGCTCACCACGGACAGGGAGGGCCGGGGAGCTGTTTTTT.

This chain uses TRBV28 with TRBJ1-5; D is perhaps TRBD1 (6 bases). Germline V CDR1 and CDR2: MDHEN, SYDVKM. The V end was cut by 5 bases, the J end by 6 bases, with 14 bases between. This CDR3 has 14 amino acids. This CDR3 reads CASSRVGGTQPQHF. Here the CDR3 DNA reads TGTGCCAGCAGTAGGGTAGGGGGAACTCAGCCCCAGCATTTT.

The genes are TRBV28 and TRBJ1-5; D is perhaps TRBD1 (5 bases). Germline V gene data show CDR1 as MDHEN and CDR2 as SYDVKM. The V end lost 3 bases, the J end lost 11 bases, and 11 bases lay between the germline ends. This CDR3 comprises 12 residues. DNA for the CDR3: TGTGCCAGCAGTTTCCCCTTAGGGGCCCAGCATTTT. Amino acids: CASSFPLGAQHF.

This clone is a singleton in its sample. This chain links TRBV9 with TRBJ1-4; maybe TRBD1 (6 bases). The germline V and J ends were trimmed by 3 bases and 0 bases, with 9 bases remaining between them. CDR3 length: 15 residues. Germline CDR1 reads SGDLS; CDR2 reads YYNGEE. Here the CDR3 reads CASSAEGATNEKLFF. The CDR3 nucleotides read TGTGCCAGCAGCGCAGAGGGGGCAACTAATGAAAAACTGTTTTTT.

This chain links TRBV28 with TRBJ2-7; 11 bases are a match to TRBD2. V shed 10 bases and J 1 base; nucleotides not matched to a gene: 6. The CDR3 contains 14 residues. From germline, CDR1 is MDHEN and CDR2 SYDVKM. The CDR3 here is CATEWTSGSYEQYF. The CDR3 bases are TGTGCCACCGAATGGACTAGCGGGTCCTACGAGCAGTACTTC.

The V call is TRBV28, the J call TRBJ2-4, with 7 bases that match TRBD1. Germline values: CDR1 MDHEN, CDR2 SYDVKM. CDR3 length: 13 amino acids. After removal of 6 bases from V and 5 bases from J, the junction contained 4 bases not matched to a gene. The CDR3 DNA reads TGTGCCAGCAGGCTCACAGGGGAAAACATTCAGTACTTC. Protein: CASRLTGENIQYF.

CDR3 sequence: CASSLRRSGGNTIYF. The DNA for the CDR3 is TGTGCCAGCAGCTTACGACGTTCAGGTGGAAACACCATATATTTT. The chain uses TRBV7-9 and TRBJ1-3; no clear D. Germline assignment: CDR1 SEHNR and CDR2 FQNEAQ (reference sequence). This CDR3 is built from 15 residues. The V end was cut by 2 bases, the J end by 3 bases, with 11 bases between.

V gene TRBV6-6 combines with J gene TRBJ2-2, with 9 nucleotides matching TRBD1. The V and J ends lost 5 bases and 9 bases, in that order; junction bases with no gene match: 16. This CDR3 contains 17 residues. The germline V gene encodes CDR1 MNHNY and CDR2 SVGAGI (reference sequence). The CDR3 loop is CASSQQGATSGGRELFF. The CDR3, as DNA: TGTGCCAGCAGTCAACAGGGGGCCACTAGTGGGGGAAGGGAGCTGTTTTTT.

The V call is TRBV3-1 (or the pseudogene TRBV3-2), the J call TRBJ2-1, with TRBD2 identical over 10 bases. From germline, CDR1 is LGHDT and CDR2 YNNKEL (reference sequence). With 0 bases clipped from V and 5 bases from J, the junction kept 19 bases outside the gene matches. This CDR3 is built from 21 residues. The CDR3 DNA follows: TGTGCCAGCAGCCAAGATGGGGCGGCCCACCTACTAGCGGGGACCCACAATGAGCAGTTCTTC. It specifies CASSQDGAAHLLAGTHNEQFF.

The gene calls are TRBV5-1 and TRBJ1-6; a weak D match, TRBD1 (5 bases). This CDR3 comprises 13 residues. CDR1 SGHRS and CDR2 YFSETQ come from the germline V gene. V was clipped by 3 bases and J by 7 bases, with 8 bases between them. CDR3 region: CASSSGENSPLHF. CDR3 DNA sequence: TGCGCCAGCAGCTCGGGGGAAAATTCACCCCTCCACTTT.

The chain is built from TRBV18 and TRBJ1-4, with no clear D. This CDR3 spans 12 amino acids. Trimming stripped 2 bases from V and 5 bases from J, with 3 bases between. Germline CDR1 is KGHSH and CDR2 is LQKENI. CDR3 sequence reads: CASSPRNEKLFF. The CDR3 DNA reads as TGTGCCAGCTCACCAAGGAATGAAAAACTGTTTTTT.

The chain combines TRBV27 with TRBJ1-1, with TRBD1 as a possible D gene (5 bases). V was trimmed by 6 bases and J by 1 base, leaving 12 bases between them. There are 14 residues in the CDR3. Germline values: CDR1 MNHEY, CDR2 SMNVEV (reference sequence). The CDR3 region is CASSPRAGNTEAFF. The CDR3 nucleotides are TGTGCCAGCAGCCCCAGGGCAGGGAACACTGAAGCTTTCTTT.

The CDR3 DNA reads as TGTGCCAGCTCACGGGACAGGGTAGTAGATCAGCCCCAGCATTTT. Encoded protein: CASSRDRVVDQPQHF. The chain couples TRBV18 to TRBJ1-5; 9 bases agree with TRBD1. V trimming: 4 bases; J trimming: 5 bases; junction bases outside the gene matches: 6. Germline CDR1 is KGHSH and CDR2 is LQKENI. The CDR3 extends over 15 amino acids. Based on the CDR3 plus reference TRBV18 and TRBJ1-5, the full variable domain is NAGVMQNPRHLVRRRGQEARLRCSPMKGHSHVYWYRQLPEEGLKFMVYLQKENIIDESGMPKERFSAEFPKEGPSILRIQQVVRGDSAAYFCASSRDRVVDQPQHFGDGTRLSIL.

The chain combines TRBV24-1 with TRBJ2-2; 9 bases match TRBD2. Germline trimming cut 9 bases from V and 0 bases from J; bases unmatched to any gene: 4. This CDR3 spans 15 amino acids. Germline loops: CDR1 KGHDR, CDR2 SFDVKD. The CDR3 DNA sequence: TGTGCCACCGCCGGGACTAGCCCGAACACCGGGGAGCTGTTTTTT. It specifies CATAGTSPNTGELFF.

The chain is built from TRBV2 and TRBJ1-4; weak D call: TRBD1 (6 bases). The CDR3 extends over 13 amino acids. Germline V gives CDR1 SNHLY, CDR2 FYNNEI. V was pared by 7 bases and J by 3 bases, with 9 bases between. The DNA of the CDR3 is TGTGCCAGCATCAGGGGATCTAATGAAAAACTGTTTTTT. The encoded protein is CASIRGSNEKLFF.

This chain links TRBV4-2 with TRBJ2-7; the D is unclear. The V and J ends lost 0 bases and 3 bases respectively, with 9 bases between them. Germline CDR1 is LGHNA and CDR2 is YNFKEQ. The CDR3 has 14 residues. CDR3 residues: CASSQEQAIYEQYF. In DNA, the CDR3 is TGTGCCAGCAGCCAAGAGCAGGCGATCTACGAGCAGTACTTC.

The rearrangement uses TRBV19 and TRBJ2-7, with 11 bases lining up with TRBD2. The germline V gene encodes CDR1 LNHDA and CDR2 SQIVND (reference sequence). V dropped 5 bases and J dropped 1; count of bases not matched to a gene: 7. CDR3 length equals 16 residues. The CDR3 DNA reads TGTGCCAGTAGTTCCCGCGGGACTAGCGGATCCTACGAGCAGTACTTC. Residues: CASSSRGTSGSYEQYF.

J is TRBJ2-2 and V is TRBV7-3; the D gene could be TRBD1 or TRBD2 (5 bases each). The CDR3 runs to 15 residues. Per the germline V gene, CDR1 is SGHTA and CDR2 is FQGTGA. Trimming removed 6 bases at V and 7 bases at J, with 18 bases between. The CDR3 coding sequence is TGTGCCAGCAGGATCGACAGTGGCCGGGACGGGGAGCTGTTTTTT. Translation: CASRIDSGRDGELFF.

The table lists this clone with a count of one. V and J are TRBV2 and TRBJ1-1; D is undetermined. The CDR3 covers 12 residues. V was shortened by 7 bases and J by 3 bases, with 9 bases between the two germline ends. Germline CDR1 reads SNHLY; CDR2 reads FYNNEI. CDR3 bases: TGTGCCAGCATGACTTGGGACACTGAAGCTTTCTTT. Protein product: CASMTWDTEAFF.

The rearrangement uses TRBV7-2 and TRBJ1-4; the D gene is possibly TRBD1 (6 bases). CDR1 and CDR2 from the germline V gene are SGHTA and FQGNSA. V lost 3 bases and J lost 7, with 9 bases in between. CDR3 length: 13 amino acids. The CDR3 reads CASSLGHREKLFF. DNA for the CDR3: TGTGCCAGCAGCTTGGGACATCGTGAAAAACTGTTTTTT.

The J gene is TRBJ2-1, the V gene TRBV29-1; D is unclear. In germline, CDR1 is SQVTM, CDR2 ANQGSEA. The germline V and J ends were trimmed by 6 bases and 4 bases, with 10 bases remaining between them. The CDR3 is 12 residues long. CDR3 loop: CSVLFGYNEQFF. DNA of the CDR3: TGCAGCGTCCTCTTTGGGTACAATGAGCAGTTCTTC.

This chain links TRBV6-5 with TRBJ2-5; D is possibly TRBD2 (5 bases). CDR1 is MNHEY and CDR2 is SVGAGI in the germline V gene. Trimming removed 6 bases at V and 4 bases at J, with 12 bases between. This CDR3 spans 13 amino acids. The CDR3 DNA sequence: TGTGCCAGCAGCCCCCCCGGGGTAGAGACCCAGTACTTC. Protein: CASSPPGVETQYF.

This rearrangement joins TRBV6-6 to TRBJ1-4, with D perhaps matching TRBD1 (5 bases). The CDR3 sequence is 14 residues long. V lost 4 bases and J 5 bases, leaving 11 bases between the germline ends. Germline assignment: CDR1 MNHNY and CDR2 SVGAGI (reference sequence). In DNA, the CDR3 is TGTGCCAGCAGTTTGCGGGGGAAAAATGAAAAACTGTTTTTT. Protein product: CASSLRGKNEKLFF.